Listed here is a single T cell receptor (beta chain). This clonotype occurred a few times. The antigen this receptor binds is unknown. Per-base qualities were not stored, and no clone one base away is much larger. Including the terminal cysteine and phenylalanine, the CDR3 comprises 13 residues. Only the CDR3 portion is preserved as DNA: 39 bases, with reading frame beginning at the first base. V is shortened by 3 bases, J by 8 bases, and the region joining them spans 13 bases. The library was obtained by RT-PCR. The run used an Illumina MiSeq. TCRdb reanalyzed the raw reads on its own, using fastp at Q25 for trimming and MiXCR for clone calling, and kept in-frame beta chains. Every distinct CDR3 protein forms one entry, paired with its most common genes and DNA. This sample comprises about 680,000 distinct CDR3 sequences, 13% to 15% of them detected only once. Clones ranked in the top ten supply roughly 4% of the sample.

These data are taken from a study listed by TCRdb under 2016. The V and J segments used are TRBV12-3 or TRBV12-4 and TRBJ1-2, with TRBD1 as a weak D call on 5 bases. The clonotype originates from a female donor in good health, serving as a healthy control. Sequenced material: memory CD4+ T cells from blood. The DNA is TGTGCCAGCAGTTTGACAGCGCTTGTAGGCTACACCTTC. Translation gives CASSLTALVGYTF.